The clone carrying this T cell receptor beta chain was counted at least ten times. This record comes from a study of molecular identifiers for immune sequencing clone quantification. Unmatched junction bases numbered 8, after V lost 0 bases and J lost 4 bases. Germline CDR1 and CDR2: LGHNA and YSLEER. The CDR3 extends over 16 amino acids. Bulk TCR libraries were made with methods that had been previously described and with listed TCR primers. One entry per CDR3 protein, called by TCRdb with MiXCR from the PCR reads. Here the sample spans approximately 630,000 distinct CDR3 sequences, 25% being singletons.

This TCR was recovered from a human donor in good health. Some libraries in this study had Jurkat cell RNA spiked in. The sample consisted of naive CD8+ T cells from blood, with Jurkat cell RNA spiked in. The subset denotes: FACS-sorted CD8+CD4-CCR7+CD45RA+ naive T cells. This chain links TRBV4-3 with TRBJ2-5, with 7 bases lining up with TRBD1. CDR3 nucleotides: TGCGCCAGCAGCCAAGATTTAAGGGGGCTGTTAGAGACCCAGTACTTC. Translating gives CASSQDLRGLLETQYF.